Sequencing of this T cell receptor (beta chain) was carried out in a study of blood T cell repertoires in COVID-19. Study background: PBMCs, B-cell-depleted T cells, or T cells provided the cDNA or gDNA that made up the material.

Per the authors' pipeline: Reference gene primer amplification in the assay estimated nucleated cell counts. Clones were sequenced by immunoSEQ multiplex PCR, and TCRdb holds only the in-frame ones, with some missing. For V, J and clone size, that table is used; D and trimming come from the DNA. The sample records about 180,000 clones, about 84% being singletons. Germline assignment: CDR1 SGDLS and CDR2 YYNGEE. V lost 0 bases to trimming and J lost 7 bases, with 16 bases between them. This CDR3 spans 15 amino acids. Participants' reported clinical history set cohort assignment. Sequenced sample: PBMCs or T cells enriched from blood (not recorded which). This clonotype was obtained from a woman aged 40 to 50 with acute COVID-19. The V gene is TRBV9, the J gene TRBJ1-1; D not certain. CDR3 protein: CASSVVGSPPGEAFF. CDR3 DNA: TGTGCCAGCAGCGTAGTCGGGTCCCCCCCCGGTGAAGCTTTCTTT.